This T cell receptor beta chain stems from a study of OX40 agonist ivuxolimab in advanced cancers. Looking at the study overall: The patients received ivuxolimab by intravenous route every 2 weeks at 0.01 to 10 mg/kg. Those treated in dose escalation had hepatocellular carcinoma, melanoma, renal cell cancer or head and neck cancer.

Overall study findings and caveats: Near-lowest levels of clonal expansion characterized partial responders at 0.1-3.0 mg/kg.

Sequenced by immunoSEQ multiplex PCR; TCRdb stores in-frame clones only, minus some. The sample comprises under 65,000 clones, about 88% of which are singletons, and 2.5% to 3.5% rests with the top ten. CDR3 length equals 16 residues. Trimming took off 3 bases at V and 0 bases at J, with 12 bases between the two ends. Germline CDR1 KGHSH, CDR2 LQKENI. This clone showed up just once. Antigen: not known. The material sequenced was CD4+ or CD8+ T cells sorted from blood, taken in a trial of the OX40 agonist ivuxolimab. This clonotype originated in an adult with an advanced solid tumor such as melanoma, head and neck, liver or kidney cancer. V gene TRBV18 combines with J gene TRBJ1-3, with D unresolved. The CDR3 DNA reads as TGTGCCAGCTCACCCCTTCCGCTCGGCTCTGGAAACACCATATATTTT. Translation gives CASSPLPLGSGNTIYF.